The sequence of this T cell receptor (beta chain) was determined in a study of CD8 T cells in Susac syndrome. Blood CD8+ and CD4+ T cells underwent high-throughput TCR beta sequencing. RNA was extracted with the RNeasy kit, and a quantity of roughly 0.5 to 1 ug was reverse transcribed using random hexamers. Across 54 Vbeta and 13 Jbeta, TCR beta CDR3 was amplified with immunoSEQ multiplex PCR. A single record per CDR3 protein comes from TCRdb applying MiXCR to the immunoSEQ multiplex PCR reads. This sample has some 96,000 distinct CDR3 sequences, with about 96% found just once. This CDR3 has 16 residues. Trimming removed 0 bases from V and 3 bases from J, with 15 bases in between.

The sequenced sample consisted of CD8+ T cells from PBMCs. The clonotype comes from a human donor with Susac syndrome. The rearrangement joins TRBV12-3 or TRBV12-4 to TRBJ2-7; D may be TRBD2 (5 bases). CDR3 in DNA: TGTGCCAGCAGTTTAGCCTATTTTGGACTGCACTACGAGCAGTACTTC. It encodes CASSLAYFGLHYEQYF.